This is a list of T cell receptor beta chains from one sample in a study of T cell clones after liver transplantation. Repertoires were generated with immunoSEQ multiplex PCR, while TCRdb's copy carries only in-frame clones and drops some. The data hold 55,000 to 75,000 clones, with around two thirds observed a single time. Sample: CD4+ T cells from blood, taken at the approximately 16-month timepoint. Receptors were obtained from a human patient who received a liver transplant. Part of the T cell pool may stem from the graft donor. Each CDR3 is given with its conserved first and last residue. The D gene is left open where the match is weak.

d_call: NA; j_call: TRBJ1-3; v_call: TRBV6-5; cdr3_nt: TGTGTCACACAATTGGGCCAGGCATCTGGAAACACCATATATTTT; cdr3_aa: CVTQLGQASGNTIYF
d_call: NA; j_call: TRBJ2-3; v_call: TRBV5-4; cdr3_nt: TGTGCCAGCAGCTTTATTGTTGGGGGGCGGGCAGATACGCAGTATTTT; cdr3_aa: CASSFIVGGRADTQYF
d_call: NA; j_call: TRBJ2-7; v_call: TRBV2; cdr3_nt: TGTGCCAGCAGGCACTACGAGCAGTACTTC; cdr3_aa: CASRHYEQYF
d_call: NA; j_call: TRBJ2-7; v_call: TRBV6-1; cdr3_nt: TGTGCCAGCAGCTTCGGACGGCCAGCCTACGAGCAGTACTTC; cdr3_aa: CASSFGRPAYEQYF
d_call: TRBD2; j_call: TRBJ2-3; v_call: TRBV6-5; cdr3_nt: TGTGCCAGCAGTTACTCTCAGCGGGGGGGAGGAAATACGCAGTATTTT; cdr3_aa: CASSYSQRGGGNTQYF
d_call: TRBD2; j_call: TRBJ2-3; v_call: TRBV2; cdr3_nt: TGTGCCAGCAGCACGACTAGCGGGGGACCTAGCACAGATACGCAGTATTTT; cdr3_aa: CASSTTSGGPSTDTQYF
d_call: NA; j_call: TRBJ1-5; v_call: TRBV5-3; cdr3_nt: TGTGCCAGAACCCACCTTACCGGGACCCTCAATCAGCCCCAGCATTTT; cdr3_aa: CARTHLTGTLNQPQHF
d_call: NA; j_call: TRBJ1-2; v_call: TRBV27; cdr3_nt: TGTGCCAGCAGTTACGAGGGGCGCGGAGGCTACACCTTC; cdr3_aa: CASSYEGRGGYTF
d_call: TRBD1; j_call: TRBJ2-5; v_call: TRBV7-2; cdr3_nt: TGTGCCAGCAGCTTAATCAGGGGGCAGGAGACCCAGTACTTC; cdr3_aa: CASSLIRGQETQYF
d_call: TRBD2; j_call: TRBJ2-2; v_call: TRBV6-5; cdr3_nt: TGTGCCAGCAGTTACGGACTAGCCGGGGAGCTGTTTTTT; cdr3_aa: CASSYGLAGELFF
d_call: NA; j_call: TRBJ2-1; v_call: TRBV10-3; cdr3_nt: TGTGCCATCAACGGTCCTAGCGATGAGCAGTTCTTC; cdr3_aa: CAINGPSDEQFF